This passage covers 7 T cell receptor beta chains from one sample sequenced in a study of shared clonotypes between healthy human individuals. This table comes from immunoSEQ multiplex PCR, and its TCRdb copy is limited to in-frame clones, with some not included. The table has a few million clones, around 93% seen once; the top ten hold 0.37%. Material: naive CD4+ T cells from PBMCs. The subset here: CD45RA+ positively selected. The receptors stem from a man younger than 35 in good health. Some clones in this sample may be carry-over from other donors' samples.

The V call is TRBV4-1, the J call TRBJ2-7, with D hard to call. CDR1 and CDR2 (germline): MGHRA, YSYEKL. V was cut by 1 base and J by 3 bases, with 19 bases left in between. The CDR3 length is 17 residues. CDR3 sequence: CASSQGVSIEHIYEQYF. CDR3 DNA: TGCGCCAGCAGCCAAGGGGTATCGATCGAGCACATCTACGAGCAGTACTTC.

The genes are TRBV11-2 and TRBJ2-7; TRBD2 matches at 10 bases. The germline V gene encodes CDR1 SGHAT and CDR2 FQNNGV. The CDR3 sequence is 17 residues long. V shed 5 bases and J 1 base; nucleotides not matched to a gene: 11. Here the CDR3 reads CASSPGLGLAVSYEQYF. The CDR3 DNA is TGTGCCAGCAGCCCCGGGTTAGGACTAGCGGTTTCCTACGAGCAGTACTTC.

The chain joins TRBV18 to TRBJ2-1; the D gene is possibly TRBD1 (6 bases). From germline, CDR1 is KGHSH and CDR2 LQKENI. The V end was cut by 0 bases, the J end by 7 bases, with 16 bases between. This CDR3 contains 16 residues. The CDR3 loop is CASSPPGQGFRNEQFF. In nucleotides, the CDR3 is TGTGCCAGCTCACCACCGGGGCAGGGGTTTAGGAATGAGCAGTTCTTC.

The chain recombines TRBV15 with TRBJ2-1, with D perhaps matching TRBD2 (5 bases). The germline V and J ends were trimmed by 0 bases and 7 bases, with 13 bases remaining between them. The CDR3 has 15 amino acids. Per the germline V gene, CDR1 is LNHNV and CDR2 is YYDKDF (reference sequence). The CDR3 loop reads CATSRDPTSGNEQFF. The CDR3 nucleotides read TGTGCCACCAGCAGAGATCCGACCTCGGGGAATGAGCAGTTCTTC.

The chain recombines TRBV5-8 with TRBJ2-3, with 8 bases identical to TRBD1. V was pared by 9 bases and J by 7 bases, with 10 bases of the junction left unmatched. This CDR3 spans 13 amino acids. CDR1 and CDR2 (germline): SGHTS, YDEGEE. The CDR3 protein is CATTGGKGNTQYF. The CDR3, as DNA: TGTGCCACCACAGGGGGGAAGGGGAATACGCAGTATTTT.

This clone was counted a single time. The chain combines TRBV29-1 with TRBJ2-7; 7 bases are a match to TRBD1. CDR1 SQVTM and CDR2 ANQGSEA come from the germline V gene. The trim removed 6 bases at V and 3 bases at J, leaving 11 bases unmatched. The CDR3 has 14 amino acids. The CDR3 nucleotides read TGCAGCGTCGGCGACAGGGTAGGGTTCTACGAGCAGTACTTC. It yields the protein CSVGDRVGFYEQYF.

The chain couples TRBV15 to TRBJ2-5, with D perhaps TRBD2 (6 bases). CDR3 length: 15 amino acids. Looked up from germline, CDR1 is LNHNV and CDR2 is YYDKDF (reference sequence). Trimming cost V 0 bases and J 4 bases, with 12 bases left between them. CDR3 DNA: TGTGCCACCAGCAGAGATCTGGGACTGGGAGAGACCCAGTACTTC. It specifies CATSRDLGLGETQYF.